The clone carrying this T cell receptor (beta chain) was detected only once. What it recognizes is unknown. RNA extraction used unfractionated whole blood as the source of total RNA. As the library was built, unique molecular identifiers were attached to individual cDNA molecules. TCRdb called the 5' RACE reads again in MiXCR, with one record for every CDR3 protein. Among tens of thousands of distinct CDR3 sequences listed, approximately 16% were seen once. The record originates from a study of human T cells and chemical hapten exposure. The overall study: Small pooled library volume differences chiefly drove per-sample TCR yield variation. General study results and limits: DPC sensitization left the count of TCRs above 1 in 1000 unchanged.

This clonotype originated in a female donor in good health.

This CDR3 reads CASSSDKTEAFF. The CDR3 nucleotides read TGTGCCAGCAGCTCGGACAAGACTGAAGCTTTCTTT. The gene calls are TRBV5-4 and TRBJ1-1, with D maybe TRBD1 (5 bases). V lost 3 bases, J lost 5 bases, and 8 bases lay in between. Germline CDR1 reads SGHNT; CDR2 reads YYREEE (reference sequence). The CDR3 totals 12 residues.